A single sample gave rise to the 22 T cell receptor beta chains below, sequenced in a study of cytomegalovirus exposure and HLA in healthy donors. Some clones are missing from TCRdb's copy, which holds only in-frame ones; the method was immunoSEQ multiplex PCR. This sample carries approximately 99,000 clones, around 95% of them seen once, and the ten largest clones take 0.67%. The sequencing input was PBMCs. The receptors originated from a woman aged 18 to 35 in good health and CMV-seronegative.

The genes are TRBV2 and TRBJ1-5; D unclear. Germline CDR1 is SNHLY and CDR2 is FYNNEI. Deletions cut 7 bases from V and 0 bases from J, with 7 bases between. The CDR3 loop spans 13 amino acids. The CDR3 bases are TGTGCCAGCATAGAGTATAGCAATCAGCCCCAGCATTTT. Amino acid sequence: CASIEYSNQPQHF.

The rearrangement links TRBV6-1 to TRBJ1-2; 9 nucleotides agree with TRBD1. There are 15 residues in the CDR3. V lost 5 bases and J lost 4; bases outside the gene matches: 8. Per germline, CDR1 MNHNS and CDR2 SASEGT. The CDR3 loop reads CASSTRDRVVYGYTF. CDR3 nucleotides: TGTGCCAGCAGTACCCGGGACAGGGTGGTCTATGGCTACACCTTC.

The chain combines TRBV7-6 with TRBJ2-3, with 7 bases fitting TRBD1. The V and J ends lost 5 bases and 5 bases, in that order; junction bases with no gene match: 10. This CDR3 contains 15 residues. Germline V lookup: CDR1 SGHVS, CDR2 FNYEAQ. The CDR3 nucleotides are TGTGCCAGCAGCCCTGGACAGGCCCGGGGAGATACGCAGTATTTT. Protein product: CASSPGQARGDTQYF.

The J gene is TRBJ2-2, the V gene TRBV5-1; D is ambiguous. The CDR3 contains 15 residues. Germline values: CDR1 SGHRS, CDR2 YFSETQ. With 0 bases removed from V and 5 bases from J, the gap between germline ends came to 11 bases. CDR3 bases: TGCGCCAGCAGCTTGGTTAGCTTACAAACCGGGGAGCTGTTTTTT. Translating gives CASSLVSLQTGELFF. Full variable domain (remainder filled in from reference TRBV5-1 and TRBJ2-2): KAGVTQTPRYLIKTRGQQVTLSCSPISGHRSVSWYQQTPGQGLQFLFEYFSETQRNKGNFPGRFSGRQFSNSRSEMNVSTLELGDSALYLCASSLVSLQTGELFFGEGSRLTVL.

V is TRBV19 and J is TRBJ2-1; weak D call: TRBD1 (5 bases). Germline CDR1 and CDR2: LNHDA and SQIVND (reference sequence). V was clipped by 5 bases and J by 3 bases, with 8 bases between them. The CDR3 length is 13 residues. The CDR3 DNA reads TGTGCCAGTAGTCTCGACAGCTACAATGAGCAGTTCTTC. This translates into CASSLDSYNEQFF.

This clone was detected once. The chain joins TRBV7-3 to TRBJ1-1; 7 bases agree with TRBD1. The V segment lost 1 base and the J segment 2 bases; nucleotides outside the gene matches: 4. Germline-derived CDR1 and CDR2 are SGHTA and FQGTGA. The CDR3 sequence is 15 residues long. This CDR3 is CASSLSGTDNTEAFF. CDR3 in DNA: TGTGCCAGCAGCTTAAGTGGGACAGACAACACTGAAGCTTTCTTT.

The chain links TRBV4-1 to TRBJ2-5, with TRBD2 matching 11 bases. CDR3 length equals 17 residues. CDR1 and CDR2 from the germline V gene are MGHRA and YSYEKL. The V gene end was trimmed by 3 bases and the J gene end by 2 bases; junction bases not matched to a gene: 8. CDR3: CASSQRPLAGGQETQYF. The CDR3 DNA sequence: TGCGCCAGCAGCCAGAGGCCTCTAGCGGGGGGACAAGAGACCCAGTACTTC.

This chain links TRBV29-1 with TRBJ2-7; maybe TRBD1 (5 bases). Germline CDR1 reads SQVTM; CDR2 reads ANQGSEA. Trimming stripped 3 bases from V and 7 bases from J, with 22 bases between. The CDR3 has 15 residues. CDR3 nucleotide sequence: TGCAGCGTTGAGGAATTGGGGCAGGGAAACAAGGAGCAGTACTTC. This translates into CSVEELGQGNKEQYF.

CDR3 sequence: CASSTDGQRIVRPLHF. The CDR3 DNA sequence: TGTGCCAGTAGTACCGATGGACAGCGAATAGTTAGGCCCCTCCACTTT. The chain combines TRBV19 with TRBJ1-6; maybe TRBD1 (6 bases). The CDR3 is made up of 16 amino acids. V was pared by 4 bases and J by 13 bases, with 23 bases between. Per germline, CDR1 LNHDA and CDR2 SQIVND (reference sequence).

This clone was detected a few times. The genes are TRBV11-3 and TRBJ2-5, with D hard to call. The V end lost 4 bases, the J end lost 5 bases, and 8 bases lay between the germline ends. There are 12 residues in the CDR3. The germline CDR1 and CDR2 sequences are SGHNT and YENEEA. The CDR3 coding sequence is TGTGCCAGCAGCTCAAACCGGGAGACCCAGTACTTC. This gives the protein CASSSNRETQYF.

CDR3 protein: CASSFLETGYGYTF. CDR3 bases: TGTGCCAGCAGCTTTCTTGAAACGGGATATGGCTACACCTTC. The chain employs TRBV5-8 and TRBJ1-2; unclear D gene. The CDR3 extends over 14 amino acids. Deletions cut 2 bases from V and 5 bases from J, with 13 bases between. Germline V gives CDR1 SGHTS, CDR2 YDEGEE.

The rearrangement joins TRBV4-3 to TRBJ1-2; D gene uncertain. V was clipped by 0 bases and J by 8 bases, with 13 bases between them. This CDR3 contains 14 residues. The germline gives CDR1 LGHNA, CDR2 YSLEER. The CDR3 spells CASSQDWGVSGYTF. The CDR3 coding sequence is TGCGCCAGCAGCCAAGATTGGGGAGTTAGCGGCTACACCTTC.

A single count supports this clone. The chain links TRBV6-1 to TRBJ2-4; TRBD1 matches 10 bases. CDR3 length: 14 residues. With 6 bases clipped from V and 6 bases from J, the junction kept 5 bases outside the gene matches. CDR1 and CDR2 (germline): MNHNS, SASEGT. The CDR3, as DNA: TGTGCCAGCAGGGACCGGGACAGGGGAAACATTCAGTACTTC. Translating it yields CASRDRDRGNIQYF.

V usage is TRBV6-6 and J usage is TRBJ1-1, with D uncertain. This CDR3 region has 14 residues. The germline V gene encodes CDR1 MNHNY and CDR2 SVGAGI (reference sequence). The ends were cut back, 2 bases at V and 0 bases at J, with 7 bases in the middle. The CDR3 region is CASSYGHMNTEAFF. CDR3 coding DNA: TGTGCCAGCAGTTACGGGCATATGAACACTGAAGCTTTCTTT.

DNA of the CDR3: TGTGCCATCAGTGAGCCTAGGACAGGGGCGCTGGGCTACACCTTC. Protein sequence: CAISEPRTGALGYTF. The V call is TRBV10-3, the J call TRBJ1-2; 9 bases fit TRBD1. V lost 2 bases and J lost 8; bases outside the gene matches: 9. In germline, CDR1 is ENHRY, CDR2 SYGVKD. The CDR3 has 15 residues.

This clone showed up just once. The chain uses TRBV7-2 and TRBJ1-2, with 9 bases lining up with TRBD1. V trimming: 3 bases; J trimming: 4 bases; junction bases outside the gene matches: 6. Germline CDR1 and CDR2: SGHTA and FQGNSA. This CDR3 is 15 amino acids long. CDR3 nucleotides: TGTGCCAGCAGCTTCCCGGGACAGGGACCCTATGGCTACACCTTC. It specifies CASSFPGQGPYGYTF.

This chain joins TRBV5-1 and TRBJ2-5; D possibly corresponds to TRBD2 (5 bases). The germline V gene has CDR1 SGHRS and CDR2 YFSETQ. The CDR3 runs 13 residues. Trimming took 7 bases from V and 2 from J, leaving 12 bases between them. CDR3 sequence: CASDTGIQETQYF. Here the CDR3 DNA reads TGCGCCAGCGATACCGGGATTCAAGAGACCCAGTACTTC.

The chain joins TRBV5-4 to TRBJ2-6, with a tentative D call TRBD1 (5 bases). From germline, CDR1 is SGHNT and CDR2 YYREEE (reference sequence). CDR3 length: 16 amino acids. The V and J ends lost 0 bases and 0 bases respectively, with 7 bases between them. The CDR3 DNA reads as TGTGCCAGCAGCTTGGCCAGGGACTCTGGGGCCAACGTCCTGACTTTC. Protein product: CASSLARDSGANVLTF.

The gene calls are TRBV7-9 and TRBJ1-5; no clear D gene. Germline V gene lookup returns CDR1 SEHNR and CDR2 FQNEAQ (reference sequence). Trimming cost V 5 bases and J 5 bases, with 10 bases left between them. The CDR3 runs to 13 residues. In DNA, the CDR3 is TGTGCCAGCAGCCCGGGTCCTGATCAGCCCCAGCATTTT. Translating gives CASSPGPDQPQHF.

The J gene is TRBJ1-5, the V gene TRBV6-1; 8 bases agree with TRBD1. The V segment lost 9 bases and the J segment 0 bases; nucleotides outside the gene matches: 7. CDR1 and CDR2 (germline): MNHNS, SASEGT. CDR3 length: 15 amino acids. CDR3 DNA sequence: TGTGCCAGTACTCAGGGGGCCCTTAGCAATCAGCCCCAGCATTTT. Encoded protein: CASTQGALSNQPQHF.

V usage is TRBV27 and J usage is TRBJ1-5, with D perhaps TRBD1 (5 bases). The CDR3 contains 13 residues. Germline V gene sequence: CDR1 MNHEY, CDR2 SMNVEV (reference sequence). Trimming removed 5 bases at V and 4 bases at J, with 9 bases between. The CDR3 reads CASSTPGNQPQHF. CDR3 DNA sequence: TGTGCCAGCAGTACCCCAGGGAATCAGCCCCAGCATTTT.

V and J are TRBV5-1 and TRBJ1-3; 8 nucleotides line up with TRBD1. The V segment lost 4 bases and the J segment 1 base; nucleotides outside the gene matches: 4. CDR1 is SGHRS and CDR2 is YFSETQ in the germline V gene. CDR3 length equals 15 residues. The CDR3 DNA reads as TGCGCCAGCAGCCCGACAGGGGTGTCTGGAAACACCATATATTTT. It translates to CASSPTGVSGNTIYF. Full variable domain (remainder filled in from reference TRBV5-1 and TRBJ1-3): KAGVTQTPRYLIKTRGQQVTLSCSPISGHRSVSWYQQTPGQGLQFLFEYFSETQRNKGNFPGRFSGRQFSNSRSEMNVSTLELGDSALYLCASSPTGVSGNTIYFGEGSWLTVV.